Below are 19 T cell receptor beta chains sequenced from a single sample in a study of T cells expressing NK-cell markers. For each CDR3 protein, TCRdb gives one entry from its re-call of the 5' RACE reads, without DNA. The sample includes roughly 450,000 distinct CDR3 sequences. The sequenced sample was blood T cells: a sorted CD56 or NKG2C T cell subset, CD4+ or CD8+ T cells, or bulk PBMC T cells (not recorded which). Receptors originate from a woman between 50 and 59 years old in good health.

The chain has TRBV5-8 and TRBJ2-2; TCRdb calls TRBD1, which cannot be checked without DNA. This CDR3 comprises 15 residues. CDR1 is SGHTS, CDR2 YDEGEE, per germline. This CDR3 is CASSFIQGVTGELFF.

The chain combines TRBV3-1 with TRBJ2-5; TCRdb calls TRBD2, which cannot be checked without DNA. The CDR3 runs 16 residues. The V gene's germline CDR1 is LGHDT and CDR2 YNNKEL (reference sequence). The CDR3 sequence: CASSHRGGIVQETQYF.

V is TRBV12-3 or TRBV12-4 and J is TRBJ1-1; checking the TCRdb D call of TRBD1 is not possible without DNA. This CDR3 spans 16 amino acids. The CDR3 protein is CASSPRGALMNTEAFF.

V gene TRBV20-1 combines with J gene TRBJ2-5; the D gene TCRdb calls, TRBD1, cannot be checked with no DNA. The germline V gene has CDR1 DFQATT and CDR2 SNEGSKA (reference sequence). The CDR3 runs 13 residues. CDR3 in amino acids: CSASLPRGETQYF.

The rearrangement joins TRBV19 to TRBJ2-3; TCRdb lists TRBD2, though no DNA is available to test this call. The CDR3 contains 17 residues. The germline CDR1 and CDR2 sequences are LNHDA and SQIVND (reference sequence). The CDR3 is CASSPSGAGGITDTQYF.

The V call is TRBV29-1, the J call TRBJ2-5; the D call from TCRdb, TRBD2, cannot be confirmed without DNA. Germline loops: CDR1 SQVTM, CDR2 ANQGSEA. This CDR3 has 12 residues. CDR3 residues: CSVPSGRETQYF.

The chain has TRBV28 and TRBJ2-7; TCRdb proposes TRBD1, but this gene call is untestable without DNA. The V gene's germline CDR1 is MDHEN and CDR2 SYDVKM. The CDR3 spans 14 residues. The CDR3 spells CASSLTGTGGLQYF. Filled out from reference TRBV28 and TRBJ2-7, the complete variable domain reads DVKVTQSSRYLVKRTGEKVFLECVQDMDHENMFWYRQDPGLGLRLIYFSYDVKMKEKGDIPEGYSVSREKKERFSLILESASTNQTSMYLCASSLTGTGGLQYFGPGTRLTVT.

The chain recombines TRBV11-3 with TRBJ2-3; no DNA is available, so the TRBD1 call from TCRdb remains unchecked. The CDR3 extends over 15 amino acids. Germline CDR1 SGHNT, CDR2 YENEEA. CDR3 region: CASSLGPPQRRGAYF. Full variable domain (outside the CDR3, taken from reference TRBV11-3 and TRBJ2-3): EAGVVQSPRYKIIEKKQPVAFWCNPISGHNTLYWYLQNLGQGPELLIRYENEEAVDDSQLPKDRFSAERLKGVDSTLKIQPAELGDSAVYLCASSLGPPQRRGAYFGPGTRLTVL.

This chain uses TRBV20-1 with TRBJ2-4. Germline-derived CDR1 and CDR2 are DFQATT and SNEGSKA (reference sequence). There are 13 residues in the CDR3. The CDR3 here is CSARAKAKNIQYF.

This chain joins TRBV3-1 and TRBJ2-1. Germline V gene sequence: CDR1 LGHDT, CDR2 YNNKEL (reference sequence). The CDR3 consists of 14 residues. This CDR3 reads CASSQGYSSNEQFF.

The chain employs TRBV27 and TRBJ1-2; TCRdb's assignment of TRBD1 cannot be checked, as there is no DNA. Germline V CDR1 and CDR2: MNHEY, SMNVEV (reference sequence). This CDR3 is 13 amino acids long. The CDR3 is CASSLAGISGYTF.

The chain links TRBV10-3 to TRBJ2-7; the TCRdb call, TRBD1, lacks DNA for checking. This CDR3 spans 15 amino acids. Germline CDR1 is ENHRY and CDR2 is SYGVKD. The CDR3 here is CASFPGGTLSYEQYF.

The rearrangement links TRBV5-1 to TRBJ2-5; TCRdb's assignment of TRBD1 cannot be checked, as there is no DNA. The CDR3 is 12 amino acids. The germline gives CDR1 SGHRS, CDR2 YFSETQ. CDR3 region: CASSRRRETQYF. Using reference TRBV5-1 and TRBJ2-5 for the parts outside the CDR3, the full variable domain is KAGVTQTPRYLIKTRGQQVTLSCSPISGHRSVSWYQQTPGQGLQFLFEYFSETQRNKGNFPGRFSGRQFSNSRSEMNVSTLELGDSALYLCASSRRRETQYFGPGTRLLVL.

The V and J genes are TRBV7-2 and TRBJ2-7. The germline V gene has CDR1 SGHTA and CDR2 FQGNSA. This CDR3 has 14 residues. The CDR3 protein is CASSFYTQSYEQYF.

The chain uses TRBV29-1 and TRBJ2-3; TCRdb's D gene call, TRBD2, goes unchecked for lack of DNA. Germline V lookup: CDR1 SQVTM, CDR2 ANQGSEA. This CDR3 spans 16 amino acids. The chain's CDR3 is CSVGGRSGWGADTQYF.

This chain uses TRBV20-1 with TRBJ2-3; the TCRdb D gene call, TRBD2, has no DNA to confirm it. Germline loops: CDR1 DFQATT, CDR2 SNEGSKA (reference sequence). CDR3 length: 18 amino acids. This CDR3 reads CSAAVPLAGAPSTDTQYF.

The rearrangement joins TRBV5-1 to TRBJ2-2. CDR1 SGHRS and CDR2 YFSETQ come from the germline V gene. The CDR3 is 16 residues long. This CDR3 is CASSLASLPSTGELFF. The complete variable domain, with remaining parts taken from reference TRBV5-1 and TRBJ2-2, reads KAGVTQTPRYLIKTRGQQVTLSCSPISGHRSVSWYQQTPGQGLQFLFEYFSETQRNKGNFPGRFSGRQFSNSRSEMNVSTLELGDSALYLCASSLASLPSTGELFFGEGSRLTVL.

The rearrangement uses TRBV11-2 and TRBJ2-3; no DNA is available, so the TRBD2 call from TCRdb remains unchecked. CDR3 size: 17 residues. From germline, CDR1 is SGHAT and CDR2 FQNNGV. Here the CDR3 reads CASSSGTGTSGTDTQYF.

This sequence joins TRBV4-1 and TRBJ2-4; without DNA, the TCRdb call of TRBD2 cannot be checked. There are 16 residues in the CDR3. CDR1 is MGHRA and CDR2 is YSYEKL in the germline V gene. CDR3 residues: CASSPSQVLVGNIQYF.